These 6 T cell receptor beta chains came from one sample sequenced in a study of vaccination and CD4 T cells after COVID-19. The assay that was used to sequence DNA from cultured CD4+ T cells was the Oncomine TCR Beta short-read assay. In TCRdb, the PCR reads were re-called with MiXCR into one record per CDR3 protein. This table has about 12,000 distinct CDR3 sequences, approximately 45% appearing once. Treatment denoted: roughly 10-day PBMC culture with coronavirus spike peptide pools or control peptides (ViraFEST assay). Which antigens these TCRs recognize remains unknown. Sequencing used CD4+ T cells from blood, cultured in vitro. All receptors derive from a human donor who had recovered from COVID-19.

This chain joins TRBV2 and TRBJ1-2; TRBD1 agrees at 9 bases. The CDR3 runs 15 residues. V lost 4 bases, J lost 3 bases, and 6 bases stayed unmatched. Germline assignment: CDR1 SNHLY and CDR2 FYNNEI. CDR3 residues: CASSVGGQGHYGYTF. The DNA for the CDR3 is TGTGCCAGCAGTGTCGGGGGACAGGGCCACTATGGCTACACCTTC.

The V call is TRBV18, the J call TRBJ1-5; 7 bases align to TRBD1. The CDR3 contains 15 residues. Trimming took 5 bases from V and 3 from J; bases not matched to a gene: 7. Germline V gene sequence: CDR1 KGHSH, CDR2 LQKENI. CDR3 sequence reads: CASSSKGADNQPQHF. In DNA, the CDR3 is TGTGCCAGCTCATCAAAGGGGGCAGACAATCAGCCCCAGCATTTT.

This chain links TRBV6-4 with TRBJ2-2; no reliable D call. V was clipped by 2 bases and J by 3 bases, with 4 bases between them. This CDR3 is 13 amino acids long. Per germline, CDR1 MRHNA and CDR2 SNTAGT. The CDR3 nucleotides read TGTGCCAGCAGTGACAGGGACACCGGGGAGCTGTTTTTT. This encodes CASSDRDTGELFF.

This clonotype was observed a few times. This chain uses TRBV10-3 with TRBJ2-2; D may be TRBD2 (5 bases). The CDR3 totals 13 residues. Trimming removed 9 bases from V and 0 bases from J, with 8 bases in between. CDR1 is ENHRY, CDR2 SYGVKD, per germline. The CDR3 is CAIGGSNTGELFF. DNA of the CDR3: TGTGCCATAGGAGGTTCGAACACCGGGGAGCTGTTTTTT.

The CDR3 loop reads CASKDTGANTGELFF. In nucleotides, the CDR3 is TGTGCCAGCAAGGATACGGGGGCGAACACCGGGGAGCTGTTTTTT. This chain connects TRBV6-2 or TRBV6-3 to TRBJ2-2; a weak D match, TRBD2 (6 bases). The V end lost 7 bases, the J end lost 0 bases, and 12 bases lay between the germline ends. Germline CDR1 reads MNHEY; CDR2 reads SVGEGT. This CDR3 comprises 15 residues.

A few counts support this clonotype. The chain carries TRBV20-1 and TRBJ1-5; 7 bases agree with TRBD1. Trimming cost V 8 bases and J 1 base; bases outside gene matches: 11. The CDR3 sequence is 15 residues long. Germline values: CDR1 DFQATT, CDR2 SNEGSKA (reference sequence). CDR3 bases: TGCAGTACCACGACAGGGAGAGGGAGCAATCAGCCCCAGCATTTT. It yields the protein CSTTTGRGSNQPQHF.